This T cell receptor (beta chain) was identified in a study of neurological immune-mediated disorders. Regarding the study as a whole: Expanded clones shared no identical CDR3 amino acid sequences across subjects, which suggested private TCR-beta repertoires in all groups.

V shed 4 bases, J shed 6 bases, and the junction held 11 bases outside the gene matches. This CDR3 comprises 16 residues. Looked up from germline, CDR1 is SGHTA and CDR2 is FQGNSA. This clonotype was recorded many times. Its antigen is not known. This sample's time point: longitudinal time-point 1 (baseline). PBMCs stored at -80 C, numbering 2 million, were the origin of the unsorted libraries. The cDNA came from 5'RACE with 10-nucleotide random UMIs. TCRdb fed the 5' RACE reads into MiXCR, producing one record per CDR3 protein. The sample contains about 71,000 distinct CDR3 sequences, roughly 13% of which appear only once.

The sequenced sample consisted of PBMCs. The clonotype was recovered from a female donor with HTLV-1-associated myelopathy (HAM/TSP). The J gene is TRBJ2-4, the V gene TRBV7-2, with 8 bases fitting TRBD1. The CDR3 spells CASSSIPGGAGNIQYF. The CDR3, as DNA: TGTGCCAGCAGCTCTATCCCAGGGGGCGCCGGAAACATTCAGTACTTC.